This TCR delta chain derives from a study of Vδ1+ human thymocytes. Overall study results and limits: Despite high sort purity, roughly 19% of thymic T cell receptor delta sequences were Vdelta2. In the thymus, TRG and TRD repertoires looked highly polyclonal with Gaussian CDR3 lengths. Bulk repertoire data may be misinterpreted because of unexpected Vdelta2 sequences.

V was clipped by 1 base and J by 1 base, with 22 bases between them. Germline V gives CDR1 TSWWSYY, CDR2 QGS. The CDR3 has 19 amino acids. The sorted cells were CD3+ Vdelta1+ Vdelta2- thymocytes from alphabeta-depleted thymus. Between roughly 97% and 99.6% of sorted thymocytes were Vdelta1+. Extracted RNA was reverse transcribed into cDNA. Multiplex PCR used pooled V-gene forward primers and a constant-region reverse primer to amplify CDR3s. TCRdb re-called clones from the multiplex PCR reads using CATT. This sample carries about 55,000 delta-chain clones, approximately 15% of them seen once, and the ten largest clones take approximately 0.54%. This clone was observed a single time. Its antigen is currently unknown.

The chain combines TRDV1 with TRDJ1; D tentatively fits TRDD2 or TRDD3 (5 bases each). The sequenced material came from Vdelta1+ gamma-delta thymocytes from the thymus. Regarding subset: FACS-sorted CD3+ TCRalphabeta- TCRVdelta1+ TCRVdelta2- thymocytes. This TCR was sampled from a boy under two years old who had congenital heart surgery. The CDR3: CALGERPYLHSTGTDKLIF. CDR3 DNA sequence: TGTGCTCTTGGGGAACGTCCATACCTACACAGTACTGGCACCGATAAACTCATCTTT.